This TCR beta chain was identified during a study of Graves' ophthalmopathy and Graves' hyperthyroidism (dated by TCRdb to between 2017 and 2018). For context, the study as a whole: Peripheral blood was collected before any treatment was given, at the time of initial diagnosis. To tell Graves' ophthalmopathy apart from Graves' hyperthyroidism, and to predict which patients would progress to ophthalmopathy, the study relied on TCR beta repertoire signatures. In total, around 130 blood samples were TCR-sequenced: under 45 ophthalmopathy, roughly 77 hyperthyroidism and some 17 hyperthyroidism-to-ophthalmopathy patients. To explore V-J signatures that distinguish ophthalmopathy from hyperthyroidism, a discovery set of more than 90 patients was enrolled, made up of around 40 with ophthalmopathy and around 57 with stable hyperthyroidism. The independent validation cohort included approximately 19 hyperthyroidism patients plus 17 patients who later progressed from hyperthyroidism to ophthalmopathy. In six hyperthyroidism patients, the T-cell repertoire of thyroid tissue was compared with the T-cell repertoire of blood. Following sample collection, hyperthyroidism patients were given methimazole at a starting dose of 30 mg daily, and ophthalmopathy patients were given high-dose intravenous methylprednisolone. The roughly 100 discovery patients were randomly split 7:3 into training and test sets. On the study overall, not on this receptor specifically: Most expanded thyroid clonotypes with a frequency above 0.001 also appeared in blood, which suggests that blood repertoires may reflect the immune response in the thyroid. In validation, the model predicted ophthalmopathy progression with over 60% sensitivity and about 73% specificity; some 13 predicted patients were CT-confirmed with GO in a median of 6.5 months. No statistical method was used to predetermine the sample size, and group allocation was not hidden from the investigators. Ophthalmopathy was separated from stable hyperthyroidism by the 13-signature model with around 88% sensitivity and around 81% specificity in cross-validation and with 80%/75% in the test set.

Ophthalmopathy patients were characterized by moderately to severely active disease, a Clinical Activity Score of at least 3, a NOSPECS grade of at least 4, and a disease duration under 3 months. Patients were excluded if they had other autoimmune diseases, uncontrolled infections, pregnancy or lactation. Diagnosis was based on clinical symptoms, serum thyroxine, TRAb, thyroid ultrasound and orbital computed tomography. Ficoll-Paque density gradient centrifugation was used to isolate PBMCs from around 10 ml of fresh peripheral blood. Total RNA was extracted with Trizol reagent and quality-checked on an Agilent 2100 Bioanalyzer. CDR1 SGHTA and CDR2 FQGNSA were looked up in the germline V gene. The CDR3, cysteine through phenylalanine, is 16 amino acids long. The read is trimmed to its CDR3 DNA, 48 bases read in frame from base 1. The germline V end is reduced by 5 bases and the J end by 5 bases; junction bases left unmatched: 14.

This clonotype was counted at least ten times. What this receptor recognizes is not known. Base qualities are not recorded, but no much larger clone differs from it by a single base. TCR beta CDR3 regions were amplified from RNA transcripts for repertoire sequencing. The first round of RT-PCR was done with HTBI primers and the Qiagen OneStep RT-PCR kit, and was followed by a second round of multiplex PCR, then size selection and purification. Libraries were sequenced paired-end with 100 bp reads on an Illumina HiSeq2000. The authors' pipeline ran thus. SOAPnuke was used for read processing, and reads with adapters, uncalled bases, a mean Phred below 15, or no exact constant-primer or identifier match were discarded. COPE v1.2.5 was used to merge the high-quality paired reads. Clonotypes were defined as unique nucleotide sequences and were aligned to IMGT TRB V, D and J references using MiTCR v1.1. Analysis was restricted to V-J combinations with a frequency above 0.0001, which covered 99% to 99.2% of repertoires. A TCR clonal expansion and chaos score per V-J combination was defined as the ratio of F50 clonal expansion to chaos observed in the TCRdist matrix. Features were reduced by Welch's t-statistics and random forest to approximately 13 V-J combinations, which fed a naive Bayes classifier. Thyroid-blood repertoire similarity was quantified with the Morisita-Horn index. TCRdb took the public reads, trimmed them with fastp at Q25, ran MiXCR for clone calling and kept in-frame beta chains. Identical CDR3 protein sequences are pooled into one entry, listed with their most common genes and DNA. V and J calls and clone size were set by TCRdb, not the authors. For this sample there are about 410,000 distinct CDR3 sequences; approximately 20% appear just once. The ten most abundant clones make up roughly 1.4% of the sample.

The sequencing sample was made of peripheral blood. This clonotype was sampled from a woman aged 18-30 years with Graves' ophthalmopathy. Donor details come from another sample of the same person, matched by shared clones. The chain joins TRBV7-2 to TRBJ2-5, with TRBD1 matching 7 junction bases. At the DNA level, the sequence is TGTGCCAGCAGCGCCCAAGGGGGCGCCCCTGGGGAGACCCAGTACTTC. Its amino acids are CASSAQGGAPGETQYF.